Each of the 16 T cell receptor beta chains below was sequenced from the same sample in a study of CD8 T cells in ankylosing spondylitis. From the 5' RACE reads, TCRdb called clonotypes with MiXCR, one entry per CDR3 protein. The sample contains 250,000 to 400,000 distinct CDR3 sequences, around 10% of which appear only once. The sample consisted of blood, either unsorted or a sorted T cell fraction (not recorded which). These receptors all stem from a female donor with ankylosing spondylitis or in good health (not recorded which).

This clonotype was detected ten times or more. CDR3 DNA sequence: TGTGCCAGCAGCTCCCGAGGGACTAGCGGGGGGTACAATGAGCAGTTCTTC. It codes for CASSSRGTSGGYNEQFF. V gene TRBV11-2 combines with J gene TRBJ2-1; TRBD2 matches at 15 bases. Germline-derived CDR1 and CDR2 are SGHAT and FQNNGV. The CDR3 runs to 17 residues. Trimming removed 4 bases from V and 4 bases from J; junction bases left unmatched: 5.

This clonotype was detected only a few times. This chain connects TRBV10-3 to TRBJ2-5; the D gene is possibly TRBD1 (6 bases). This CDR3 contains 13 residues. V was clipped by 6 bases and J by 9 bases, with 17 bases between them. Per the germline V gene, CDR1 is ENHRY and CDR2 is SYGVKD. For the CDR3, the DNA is TGTGCCATCAGCACCGAGACAGGTGGGGCCCAGTACTTC. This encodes CAISTETGGAQYF.

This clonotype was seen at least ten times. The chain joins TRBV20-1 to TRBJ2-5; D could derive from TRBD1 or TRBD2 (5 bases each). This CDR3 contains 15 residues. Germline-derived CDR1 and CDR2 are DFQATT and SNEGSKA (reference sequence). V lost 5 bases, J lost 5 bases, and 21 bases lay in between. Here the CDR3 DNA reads TGCAGTGCTTTAGCCCCCGGGACCTCCCCGGAGACCCAGTACTTC. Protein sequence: CSALAPGTSPETQYF.

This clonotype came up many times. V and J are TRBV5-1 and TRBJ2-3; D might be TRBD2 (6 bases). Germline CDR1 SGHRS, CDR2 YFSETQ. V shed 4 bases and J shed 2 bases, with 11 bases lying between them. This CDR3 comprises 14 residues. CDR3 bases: TGCGCCAGCAGCGCCGGGACTCTCACAGATACGCAGTATTTT. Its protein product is CASSAGTLTDTQYF. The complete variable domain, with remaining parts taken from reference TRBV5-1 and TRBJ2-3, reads KAGVTQTPRYLIKTRGQQVTLSCSPISGHRSVSWYQQTPGQGLQFLFEYFSETQRNKGNFPGRFSGRQFSNSRSEMNVSTLELGDSALYLCASSAGTLTDTQYFGPGTRLTVL.

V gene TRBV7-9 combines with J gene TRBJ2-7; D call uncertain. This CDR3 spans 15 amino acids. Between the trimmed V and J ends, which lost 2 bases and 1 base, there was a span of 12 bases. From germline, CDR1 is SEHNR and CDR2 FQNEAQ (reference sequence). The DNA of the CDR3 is TGTGCCAGCAGCTTAAATCTCGGCCCGTCCTACGAGCAGTACTTC. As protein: CASSLNLGPSYEQYF.

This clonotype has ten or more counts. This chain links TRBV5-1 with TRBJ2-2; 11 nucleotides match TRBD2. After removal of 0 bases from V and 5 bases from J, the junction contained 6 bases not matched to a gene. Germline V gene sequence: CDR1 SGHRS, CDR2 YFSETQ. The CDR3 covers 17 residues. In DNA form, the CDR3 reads TGCGCCAGCAGCTTGGCCAGACTAGCGGGAAGAACCGGGGAGCTGTTTTTT. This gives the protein CASSLARLAGRTGELFF.

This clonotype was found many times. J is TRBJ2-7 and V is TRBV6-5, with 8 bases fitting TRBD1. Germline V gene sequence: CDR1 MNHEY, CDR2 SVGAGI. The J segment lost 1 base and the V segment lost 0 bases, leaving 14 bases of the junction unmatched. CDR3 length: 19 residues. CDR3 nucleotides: TGTGCCAGCAGTTACTCTGGGGCACCTCGGACAGGGCGATCCTACGAGCAGTACTTC. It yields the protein CASSYSGAPRTGRSYEQYF.

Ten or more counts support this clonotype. CDR3 coding DNA: TGTGCCAGCAGCCAAGAGCCCGGGACAGGGTACTACAATGAGCAGTTCTTC. Translation: CASSQEPGTGYYNEQFF. The chain recombines TRBV3-1 with TRBJ2-1; 9 bases are shared with TRBD1. The ends lost 0 bases at V and 3 bases at J; junction bases unmatched: 6. CDR3 size: 17 residues. Germline lookup yields CDR1 LGHDT and CDR2 YNNKEL (reference sequence).

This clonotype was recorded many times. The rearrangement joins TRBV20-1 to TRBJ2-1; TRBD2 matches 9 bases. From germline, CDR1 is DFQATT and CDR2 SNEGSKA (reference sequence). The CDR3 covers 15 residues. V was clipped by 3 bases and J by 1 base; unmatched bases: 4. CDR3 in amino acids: CSARLAGVSYNEQFF. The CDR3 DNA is TGCAGTGCTAGGTTAGCGGGGGTGTCCTACAATGAGCAGTTCTTC.

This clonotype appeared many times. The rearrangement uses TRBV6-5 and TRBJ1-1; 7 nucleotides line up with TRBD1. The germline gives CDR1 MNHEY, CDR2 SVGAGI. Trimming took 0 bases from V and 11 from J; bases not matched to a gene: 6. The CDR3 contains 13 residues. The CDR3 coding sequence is TGTGCCAGCAGTTACTCCGGAGGGGGCGAGGCTTTCTTT. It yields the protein CASSYSGGGEAFF.

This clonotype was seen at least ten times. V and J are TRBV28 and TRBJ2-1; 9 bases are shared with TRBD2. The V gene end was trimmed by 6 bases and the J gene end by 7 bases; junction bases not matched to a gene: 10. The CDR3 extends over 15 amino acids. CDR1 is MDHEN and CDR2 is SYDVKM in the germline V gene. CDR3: CASSPLAAGGNEQFF. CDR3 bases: TGTGCCAGCAGCCCCCTAGCAGCGGGAGGAAATGAGCAGTTCTTC.

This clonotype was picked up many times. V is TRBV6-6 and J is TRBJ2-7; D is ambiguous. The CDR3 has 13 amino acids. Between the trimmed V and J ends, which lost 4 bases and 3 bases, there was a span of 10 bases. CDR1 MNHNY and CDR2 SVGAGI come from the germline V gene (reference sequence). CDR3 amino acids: CASSFKPDYEQYF. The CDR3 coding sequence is TGTGCCAGCAGTTTTAAACCTGACTACGAGCAGTACTTC.

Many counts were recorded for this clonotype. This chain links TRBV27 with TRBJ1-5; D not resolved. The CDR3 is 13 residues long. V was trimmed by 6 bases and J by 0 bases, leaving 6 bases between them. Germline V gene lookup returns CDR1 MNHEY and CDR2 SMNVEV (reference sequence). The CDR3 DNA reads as TGTGCCAGCAGCTTCTCTAGCAATCAGCCCCAGCATTTT. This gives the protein CASSFSSNQPQHF.

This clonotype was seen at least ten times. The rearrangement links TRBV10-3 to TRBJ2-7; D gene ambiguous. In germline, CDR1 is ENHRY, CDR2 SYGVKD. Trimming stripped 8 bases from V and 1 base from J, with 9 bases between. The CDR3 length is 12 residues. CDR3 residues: CAIAAASYEQYF. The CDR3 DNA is TGTGCCATCGCAGCTGCATCCTACGAGCAGTACTTC.

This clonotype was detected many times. The CDR3 DNA reads as TGCGCCAGCAGCCTCCCGGGACTAGCGGGGAACAATGAGCAGTTCTTC. The encoded protein is CASSLPGLAGNNEQFF. The chain is built from TRBV5-1 and TRBJ2-1; 13 bases fit TRBD2. The CDR3 sequence is 16 residues long. CDR1 and CDR2 (germline): SGHRS, YFSETQ. V was clipped by 4 bases and J by 5 bases; unmatched bases: 6.

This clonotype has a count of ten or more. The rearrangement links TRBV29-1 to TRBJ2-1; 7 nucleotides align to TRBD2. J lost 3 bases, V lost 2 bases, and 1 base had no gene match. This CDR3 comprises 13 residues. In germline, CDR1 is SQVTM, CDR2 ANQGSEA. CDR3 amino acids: CSVERGSYNEQFF. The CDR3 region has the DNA TGCAGCGTTGAACGCGGGAGCTACAATGAGCAGTTCTTC.